Presented here are 9 T cell receptor beta chains from one specimen sequenced in a study of vaccination and CD4 T cells after COVID-19. The Oncomine TCR Beta short-read assay was what sequenced the DNA obtained from cultured CD4+ T cells. TCRdb processed the PCR reads anew with MiXCR; each CDR3 protein has one entry. The data contain around 5,900 distinct CDR3 sequences, about 40% of them singletons. What these receptors recognize is not known. As to treatment: 10-day PBMC culture with coronavirus spike peptide pools or control peptides (ViraFEST assay). The sample was CD4+ T cells from blood, cultured in vitro. All receptors come from a human donor who had recovered from COVID-19.

V is TRBV20-1 and J is TRBJ1-1; D unclear. The germline gives CDR1 DFQATT, CDR2 SNEGSKA (reference sequence). The V and J ends lost 0 bases and 4 bases respectively, with 6 bases between them. This CDR3 is built from 12 residues. CDR3 in amino acids: CSAREGPTEAFF. The CDR3 nucleotides are TGCAGTGCTAGAGAGGGTCCCACTGAAGCTTTCTTT.

V and J are TRBV6-1 and TRBJ2-5, with 7 bases fitting TRBD2. CDR3 length: 13 amino acids. The V gene's germline CDR1 is MNHNS and CDR2 SASEGT. Trimming took 4 bases from V and 3 from J; bases not matched to a gene: 2. CDR3 nucleotides: TGTGCCAGCAGTGTAAGCGGGAAAGAGACCCAGTACTTC. Translating it yields CASSVSGKETQYF.

Comment on this clonotype: At one boundary the junction diverges from the germline segment, which might be a read error. V is TRBV7-9 and J is TRBJ2-3, with a weak D call TRBD2 (6 bases). CDR1 SEHNR and CDR2 FQNEAQ come from the germline V gene (reference sequence). This CDR3 is built from 15 residues. CDR3 region: CASTLGSGSTDTQYF. Here the CDR3 DNA reads TGCGCCAGCACCCTGGGTAGCGGTAGCACAGATACGCAGTATTTT.

This clonotype was seen only a few times. The chain uses TRBV27 and TRBJ2-7; 12 nucleotides align to TRBD2. CDR1 MNHEY and CDR2 SMNVEV come from the germline V gene (reference sequence). This CDR3 contains 13 residues. V shed 8 bases, J shed 2 bases, and the junction held 1 base outside the gene matches. CDR3: CASRTSGAYEQYF. DNA for the CDR3: TGTGCCAGCCGGACTAGCGGGGCCTACGAGCAGTACTTC.

The chain links TRBV6-2 or TRBV6-3 to TRBJ2-6; D is uncertain. V lost 2 bases, J lost 0 bases, and 2 bases lay in between. Germline CDR1 and CDR2: MNHEY and SVGEGT. The CDR3 runs 14 residues. The CDR3 nucleotides read TGTGCCAGCAGTTACAGCTCTGGGGCCAACGTCCTGACTTTC. This gives the protein CASSYSSGANVLTF.

This clonotype was seen only a few times. The gene calls are TRBV6-5 and TRBJ2-5, with D possibly matching TRBD2 (6 bases). Germline CDR1 and CDR2: MNHEY and SVGAGI. The V and J ends lost 3 bases and 2 bases respectively, with 7 bases between them. CDR3 size: 13 residues. CDR3 region: CASSYGTQETQYF. In DNA, the CDR3 is TGTGCCAGCAGTTATGGGACTCAAGAGACCCAGTACTTC.

V is TRBV7-2 and J is TRBJ2-7; possible D gene TRBD1, 6 bases. This CDR3 has 14 residues. Looked up from germline, CDR1 is SGHTA and CDR2 is FQGNSA. V was pared by 5 bases and J by 2 bases, with 13 bases between. The CDR3 DNA reads as TGTGCCAGCAGCCAGTATCAGGGGACCTACGAGCAGTACTTC. Residues: CASSQYQGTYEQYF.

V is TRBV7-2 and J is TRBJ1-2; 7 nucleotides match TRBD1. CDR3 length: 14 residues. Germline V gives CDR1 SGHTA, CDR2 FQGNSA. J lost 5 bases, V lost 5 bases, and 8 bases had no gene match. The CDR3 region is CASSVTTGTYGYTF. The DNA of the CDR3 is TGTGCCAGCAGCGTAACGACAGGGACGTATGGCTACACCTTC.

The rearrangement links TRBV20-1 to TRBJ2-7; 7 nucleotides agree with TRBD1. Germline values: CDR1 DFQATT, CDR2 SNEGSKA (reference sequence). The junction had 8 bases not matched to a gene; V was cut back by 6 bases and J by 3 bases. CDR3 length: 13 residues. This CDR3 is CSAHDREFYEQYF. In DNA, the CDR3 is TGCAGTGCCCACGACAGGGAATTCTACGAGCAGTACTTC.